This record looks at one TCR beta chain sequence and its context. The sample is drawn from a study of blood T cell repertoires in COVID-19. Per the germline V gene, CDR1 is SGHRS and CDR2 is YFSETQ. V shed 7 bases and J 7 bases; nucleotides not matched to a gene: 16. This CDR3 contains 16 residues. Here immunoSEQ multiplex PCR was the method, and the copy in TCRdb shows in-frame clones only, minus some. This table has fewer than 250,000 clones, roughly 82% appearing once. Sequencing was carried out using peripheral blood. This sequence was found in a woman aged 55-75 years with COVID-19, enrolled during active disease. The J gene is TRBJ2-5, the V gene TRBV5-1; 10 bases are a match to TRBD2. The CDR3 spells CASARSTSGRDRTQYF. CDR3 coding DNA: TGCGCCAGCGCCAGGTCGACGAGCGGGAGGGACCGGACCCAGTACTTC.